Detailed here is one T cell receptor beta chain. The CDR3 extends over 12 amino acids. The germline gives CDR1 MGHDK, CDR2 SYGVNS. Between the trimmed V and J ends, which lost 5 bases and 4 bases, there was a span of 6 bases. The data are from a study of blood T cell repertoires in COVID-19. At the level of the study: PBMCs, B-cell-depleted T cells, or T cells provided the cDNA or gDNA that made up the material.

Only in-frame clones appear in the TCRdb table, and some are missing; sequencing was by immunoSEQ multiplex PCR. The data contain about 45,000 clones, 80% to 90% of them singletons. This receptor was taken from a human donor in a cohort sampled during active COVID-19. This chain uses TRBV25-1 with TRBJ1-3; D ambiguous. The sequencing sample was made of peripheral blood. The CDR3 sequence: CASSHLGNTIYF. CDR3 coding DNA: TGTGCCAGCAGTCACCTAGGAAACACCATATATTTT. Full variable domain (outside the CDR3, taken from reference TRBV25-1 and TRBJ1-3): EADIYQTPRYLVIGTGKKITLECSQTMGHDKMYWYQQDPGMELHLIHYSYGVNSTEKGDLSSESTVSRIRTEHFPLTLESARPSHTSQYLCASSHLGNTIYFGEGSWLTVV.